One sample yielded the 22 T cell receptor beta chains listed below, sequenced in a study of T cells in Graves' hyperthyroidism and ophthalmopathy (dated by TCRdb to between 2019 and 2020). Libraries were prepared through multiplex PCR. TCRdb records Illumina HiSeq 2000 as the sequencer. Amplification of TCR beta CDR3 regions was carried out from RNA transcripts. The first round of RT-PCR for the TCR CDR3 was performed with the HTBI primer set and the Qiagen OneStep RT-PCR kit. TCRdb itself trimmed the public reads at Q25 with fastp, ran MiXCR and retained productive beta chains. Each CDR3 protein appears once, grouped with its most common genes and DNA. The sample table contains under 350,000 distinct CDR3 sequences; only one count was recorded for about a sixth of them. The top ten hold approximately 60% of the sample. Material for sequencing was blood. The receptors come from a woman aged 55 to 70 with Graves' ophthalmopathy.

This clonotype has a handful of counts. The rearrangement uses TRBV4-3 and TRBJ2-7, with 14 nucleotides matching TRBD2. After removal of 1 base from V and 4 bases from J, the junction contained 9 bases not matched to a gene. The CDR3 covers 18 residues. Germline values: CDR1 LGHNA, CDR2 YSLEER. CDR3 protein: CASSQGVGTSGSIYEQYF. CDR3 nucleotides: TGCGCCAGCAGCCAAGGAGTAGGGACTAGCGGGAGTATTTACGAGCAGTACTTC.

V usage is TRBV11-2 and J usage is TRBJ2-5, with 9 bases matching TRBD1. The junction had 9 bases not matched to a gene; V was cut back by 5 bases and J by 5 bases. Germline values: CDR1 SGHAT, CDR2 FQNNGV. The CDR3 is made up of 15 amino acids. The DNA for the CDR3 is TGTGCCAGCAGCCCACAGGGGGCTGGCGGGGAGACCCAGTACTTC. Encoded protein: CASSPQGAGGETQYF.

This clonotype was counted ten times or more. This rearrangement joins TRBV6-6 to TRBJ1-6, with 9 bases identical to TRBD1. Germline V gene lookup returns CDR1 MNHNY and CDR2 SVGAGI (reference sequence). V gave up 0 bases and J gave up 9 bases; unmatched junction bases: 3. CDR3 size: 15 residues. CDR3 region: CASSYSGQGSSPLHF. The CDR3 DNA sequence: TGTGCCAGCAGTTACTCGGGACAGGGAAGTTCACCCCTCCACTTT.

This clonotype came up a few times. CDR3 protein: CASTGAGGPYEQYF. In nucleotides, the CDR3 is TGTGCCAGCACTGGTGCGGGAGGCCCCTACGAGCAGTACTTC. This chain joins TRBV13 and TRBJ2-7; 8 positions match TRBD2. V lost 7 bases, J lost 2 bases, and 7 bases stayed unmatched. Germline V gives CDR1 PRHDT, CDR2 FYEKMQ (reference sequence). The CDR3 contains 14 residues. Full variable domain (remainder filled in from reference TRBV13 and TRBJ2-7): AAGVIQSPRHLIKEKRETATLKCYPIPRHDTVYWYQQGPGQDPQFLISFYEKMQSDKGSIPDRFSAQQFSDYHSELNMSSLELGDSALYFCASTGAGGPYEQYFGPGTRLTVT.

This clonotype was seen only a few times. V usage is TRBV2 and J usage is TRBJ2-7; perhaps TRBD2 as D (6 bases). V lost 6 bases, J lost 6 bases, and 15 bases lay in between. The germline V gene encodes CDR1 SNHLY and CDR2 FYNNEI. The CDR3 length is 13 residues. The CDR3 reads CASSATSGSEQYF. The CDR3 DNA sequence: TGTGCCAGCAGCGCAACTTCCGGGAGCGAGCAGTACTTC.

Many counts were recorded for this clonotype. The CDR3 DNA follows: TGCGCCAGCAGCCACGCAACGCCAGGGTTTGGCTACACCTTC. Its translation: CASSHATPGFGYTF. The gene calls are TRBV4-1 and TRBJ1-2; D is perhaps TRBD1 (5 bases). CDR3 length: 14 residues. Germline-derived CDR1 and CDR2 are MGHRA and YSYEKL. Trimming stripped 3 bases from V and 7 bases from J, with 15 bases between.

This clonotype came up many times. The rearrangement uses TRBV27 and TRBJ1-1, with D possibly matching TRBD1 (5 bases). Germline V gene data show CDR1 as MNHEY and CDR2 as SMNVEV (reference sequence). V shed 6 bases and J shed 11 bases, with 19 bases lying between them. The CDR3 runs to 13 residues. The CDR3 DNA reads TGTGCCAGCAGCCCAGGGAGAGGCCGGGAGGCTTTCTTT. It is translated as CASSPGRGREAFF.

In this sample, this clonotype turned up many times. The gene calls are TRBV12-5 and TRBJ1-1, with D possibly being TRBD1 (5 bases). From germline, CDR1 is LGHNT and CDR2 FRNRAP. V was clipped by 5 bases and J by 5 bases, with 18 bases between them. The CDR3 consists of 15 residues. The CDR3 here is CASGRADSPGTEAFF. Written as DNA, the CDR3 is TGTGCTAGTGGTCGAGCTGACAGCCCTGGGACTGAAGCTTTCTTT.

This clonotype was observed at least ten times. This CDR3 reads CASSLASRAFGYNEQFF. In DNA, the CDR3 is TGTGCCAGCAGCTTAGCCTCAAGGGCTTTTGGCTACAATGAGCAGTTCTTC. The rearrangement links TRBV7-2 to TRBJ2-1; D call uncertain. CDR1 and CDR2 from the germline V gene are SGHTA and FQGNSA. There are 17 residues in the CDR3. The V end was cut by 0 bases, the J end by 3 bases, with 15 bases between.

The table lists this clonotype with many counts. V and J are TRBV2 and TRBJ1-3; the D gene is possibly TRBD1 (6 bases). The ends were cut back, 4 bases at V and 2 bases at J, with 12 bases in the middle. Germline V CDR1 and CDR2: SNHLY, FYNNEI. The CDR3 sequence is 15 residues long. CDR3 loop: CASSAEGGAGNTIYF. The CDR3, as DNA: TGTGCCAGCAGTGCGGAGGGGGGAGCTGGAAACACCATATATTTT.

This clonotype came up many times. The chain recombines TRBV5-1 with TRBJ2-2; a weak D match, TRBD2 (5 bases). CDR3 length equals 15 residues. Germline CDR1 SGHRS, CDR2 YFSETQ. V was clipped by 1 base and J by 5 bases, with 12 bases between them. The CDR3 loop is CASSLFTGSTGELFF. The CDR3 coding sequence is TGCGCCAGCAGCTTGTTCACGGGGAGTACCGGGGAGCTGTTTTTT.

This clonotype appeared many times. The chain has TRBV27 and TRBJ2-3, with 12 positions matching TRBD2. Germline loops: CDR1 MNHEY, CDR2 SMNVEV (reference sequence). V lost 5 bases and J lost 1; bases outside the gene matches: 4. The CDR3 spans 16 residues. The CDR3 region has the DNA TGTGCCAGCAGTCCGAGACTAGCGGGGGGCACAGATACGCAGTATTTT. This sequence encodes CASSPRLAGGTDTQYF.

The genes are TRBV10-2 and TRBJ2-2; D unresolved. Germline V CDR1 and CDR2: WSHSY, SAAADI. The CDR3 is made up of 11 amino acids. Trimming stripped 8 bases from V and 5 bases from J, with 6 bases between. CDR3 sequence reads: CASGFTGELFF. CDR3 nucleotides: TGCGCCAGCGGGTTTACCGGGGAGCTGTTTTTT.

In its sample, this clonotype was seen many times. V gene TRBV7-2 combines with J gene TRBJ2-5, with D perhaps matching TRBD1 (5 bases). V was pared by 1 base and J by 0 bases, with 6 bases between. The CDR3 runs to 14 residues. Germline CDR1 SGHTA, CDR2 FQGNSA. This CDR3 is CASSLDRYQETQYF. The CDR3 nucleotides are TGTGCCAGCAGCTTAGACAGGTACCAAGAGACCCAGTACTTC.

Concerning this clonotype itself: It may be a read error: a sequence one base away is much more abundant. The chain uses TRBV7-9 and TRBJ2-1; D remains unclear. There are 13 residues in the CDR3. Germline V lookup: CDR1 SEHNR, CDR2 FQNEAQ (reference sequence). CDR3 in amino acids: CASGLWQYNEQFF. The DNA of the CDR3 is TGTGCCAGCGGCTTATGGCAGTACAATGAGCAGTTCTTC.

In this sample, this clonotype turned up a few times. The chain has TRBV6-1 and TRBJ2-2; unclear D gene. From germline, CDR1 is MNHNS and CDR2 SASEGT. Trimming stripped 8 bases from V and 8 bases from J, with 24 bases between. This CDR3 is built from 16 residues. The chain's CDR3 is CASSPAGILVGGELFF. The CDR3 DNA sequence: TGTGCCAGCTCTCCGGCCGGCATATTGGTCGGGGGGGAGCTGTTTTTT.

CDR3 sequence: CASSTWSVIGTGELFF. As DNA, the CDR3 is TGTGCCAGTAGTACCTGGAGCGTAATAGGTACCGGGGAGCTGTTTTTT. This chain links TRBV19 with TRBJ2-2, with D hard to call. Germline V gene lookup returns CDR1 LNHDA and CDR2 SQIVND (reference sequence). Between the trimmed V and J ends, which lost 4 bases and 5 bases, there was a span of 17 bases. The length of the CDR3 is 16 residues. The variable domain in full, with the rest retrieved from reference TRBV19 and TRBJ2-2, is DGGITQSPKYLFRKEGQNVTLSCEQNLNHDAMYWYRQDPGQGLRLIYYSQIVNDFQKGDIAEGYSVSREKKESFPLTVTSAQKNPTAFYLCASSTWSVIGTGELFFGEGSRLTVL.

This clonotype was picked up many times. The genes are TRBV5-1 and TRBJ1-5; 8 bases map to TRBD1. This CDR3 region has 14 residues. V shed 4 bases, J shed 2 bases, and the junction held 2 bases outside the gene matches. The V gene's germline CDR1 is SGHRS and CDR2 YFSETQ. The CDR3 protein is CASSEDRGNQPQHF. The DNA for the CDR3 is TGCGCCAGCAGCGAGGACAGGGGCAATCAGCCCCAGCATTTT.

About this clonotype: A much larger clone lies one base from this, so it may be a read error. J is TRBJ1-1 and V is TRBV7-2; TRBD1 matches 7 bases. Germline CDR1 SGHTA, CDR2 FQGNSA. There are 14 residues in the CDR3. With V trimmed by 3 bases and J by 7 bases, 8 bases remained unmatched. CDR3 nucleotide sequence: TGTGCCAGCAGCTTTGAGGGGACAGTTATTGAAGCTTTCTTT. Amino acid sequence: CASSFEGTVIEAFF.

This clonotype came up many times. This chain links TRBV18 with TRBJ1-4, with a weak D call TRBD1 (6 bases). The CDR3 contains 15 residues. Germline V CDR1 and CDR2: KGHSH, LQKENI. V was cut by 6 bases and J by 7 bases, with 18 bases left in between. The DNA of the CDR3 is TGTGCCAGCTCCCCCGAGGGGGACGGCCCTGAAAAACTGTTTTTT. Translated, it gives CASSPEGDGPEKLFF.

This clonotype was picked up many times. This chain joins TRBV29-1 and TRBJ1-1; D call uncertain. From germline, CDR1 is SQVTM and CDR2 ANQGSEA. V was trimmed by 6 bases and J by 1 base, leaving 12 bases between them. This CDR3 spans 13 amino acids. CDR3: CSVNKDGNTEAFF. CDR3 DNA: TGCAGCGTCAACAAGGACGGGAACACTGAAGCTTTCTTT.

The J gene is TRBJ2-1, the V gene TRBV12-3 or TRBV12-4; D gene ambiguous. Trimming shortened V by 4 bases and J by 0 bases, and 10 bases separated the two germline ends. The CDR3 is 15 residues long. The CDR3 nucleotides read TGTGCCAGCAGTTGGGGTAGGAGCTCCTACAATGAGCAGTTCTTC. It translates to CASSWGRSSYNEQFF.